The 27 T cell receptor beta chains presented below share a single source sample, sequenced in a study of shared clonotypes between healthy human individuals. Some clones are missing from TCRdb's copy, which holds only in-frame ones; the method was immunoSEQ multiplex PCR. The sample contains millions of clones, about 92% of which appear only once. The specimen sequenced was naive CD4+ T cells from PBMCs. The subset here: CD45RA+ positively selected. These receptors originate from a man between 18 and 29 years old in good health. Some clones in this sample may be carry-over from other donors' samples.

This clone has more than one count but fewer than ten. The chain's CDR3 is CASSHITRTEAFF. The CDR3 DNA reads TGTGCCAGCAGCCATATTACGCGCACTGAAGCTTTCTTT. The rearrangement joins TRBV14 to TRBJ1-1; D remains unclear. CDR1 and CDR2 from the germline V gene are SGHDN and FVKESK. The CDR3 contains 13 residues. The V gene lost 3 bases and the J gene lost 4 bases, with 9 bases spanning the gap.

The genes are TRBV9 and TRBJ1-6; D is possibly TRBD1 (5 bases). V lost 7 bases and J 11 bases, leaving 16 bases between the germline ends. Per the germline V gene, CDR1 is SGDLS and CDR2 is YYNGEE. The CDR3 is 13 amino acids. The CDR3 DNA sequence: TGTGCCAGCGGGGCAGGCGATAGGGCACCCCTCCACTTT. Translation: CASGAGDRAPLHF.

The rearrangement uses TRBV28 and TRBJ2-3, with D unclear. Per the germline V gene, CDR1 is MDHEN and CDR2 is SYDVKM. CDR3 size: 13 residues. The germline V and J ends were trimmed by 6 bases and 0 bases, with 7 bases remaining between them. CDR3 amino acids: CASSYRSTDTQYF. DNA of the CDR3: TGTGCCAGCAGCTACAGAAGCACAGATACGCAGTATTTT.

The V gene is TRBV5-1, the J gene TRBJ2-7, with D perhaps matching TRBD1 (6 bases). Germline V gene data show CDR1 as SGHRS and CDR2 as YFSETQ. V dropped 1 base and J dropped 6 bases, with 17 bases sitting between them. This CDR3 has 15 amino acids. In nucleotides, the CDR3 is TGCGCCAGCAGCTTGAACCGACAGGCGGTGGGCGAGCAGTACTTC. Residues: CASSLNRQAVGEQYF.

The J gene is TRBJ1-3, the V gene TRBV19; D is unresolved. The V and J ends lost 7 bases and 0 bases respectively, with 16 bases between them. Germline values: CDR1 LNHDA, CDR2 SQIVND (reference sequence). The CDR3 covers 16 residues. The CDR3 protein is CASTKDGGFSGNTIYF. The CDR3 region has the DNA TGTGCCAGTACCAAGGACGGTGGATTCTCTGGAAACACCATATATTTT.

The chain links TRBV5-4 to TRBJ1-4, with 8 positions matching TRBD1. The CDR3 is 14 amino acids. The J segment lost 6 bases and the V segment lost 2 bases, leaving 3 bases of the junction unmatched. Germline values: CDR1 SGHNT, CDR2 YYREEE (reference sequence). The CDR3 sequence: CASSFKQGDEKLFF. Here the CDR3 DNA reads TGTGCCAGCAGCTTTAAACAGGGGGATGAAAAACTGTTTTTT.

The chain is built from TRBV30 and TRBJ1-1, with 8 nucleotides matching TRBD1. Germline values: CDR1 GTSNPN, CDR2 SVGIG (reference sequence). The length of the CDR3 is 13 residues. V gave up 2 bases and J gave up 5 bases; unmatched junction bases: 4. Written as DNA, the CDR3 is TGTGCCTGGAGTCCGGACAGGGAAACTGAAGCTTTCTTT. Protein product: CAWSPDRETEAFF.

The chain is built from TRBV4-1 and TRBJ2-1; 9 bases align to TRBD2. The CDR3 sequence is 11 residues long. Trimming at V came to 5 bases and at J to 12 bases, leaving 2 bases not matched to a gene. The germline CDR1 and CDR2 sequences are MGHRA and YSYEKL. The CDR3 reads CASSAGGPQFF. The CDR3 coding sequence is TGCGCCAGCAGCGCGGGAGGGCCGCAGTTCTTC.

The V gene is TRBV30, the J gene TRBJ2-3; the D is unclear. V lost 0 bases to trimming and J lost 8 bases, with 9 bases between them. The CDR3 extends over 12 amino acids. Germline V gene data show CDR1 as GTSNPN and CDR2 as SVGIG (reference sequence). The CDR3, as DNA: TGTGCCTGGAGTGTTCTTGAAGCTACGCAGTATTTT. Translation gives CAWSVLEATQYF.

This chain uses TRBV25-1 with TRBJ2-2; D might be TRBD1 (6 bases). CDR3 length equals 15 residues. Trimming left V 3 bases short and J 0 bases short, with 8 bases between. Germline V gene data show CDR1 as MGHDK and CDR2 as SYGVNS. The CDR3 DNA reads TGTGCCAGCAGTGATAACAGGGCGAACACCGGGGAGCTGTTTTTT. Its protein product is CASSDNRANTGELFF.

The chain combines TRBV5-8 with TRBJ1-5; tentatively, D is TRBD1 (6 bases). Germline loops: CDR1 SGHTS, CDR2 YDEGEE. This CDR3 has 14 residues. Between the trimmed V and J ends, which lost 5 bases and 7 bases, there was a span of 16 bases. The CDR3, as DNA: TGTGCCAGCAGTCACAGGGAATCGTACCAGCCCCAGCATTTT. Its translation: CASSHRESYQPQHF.

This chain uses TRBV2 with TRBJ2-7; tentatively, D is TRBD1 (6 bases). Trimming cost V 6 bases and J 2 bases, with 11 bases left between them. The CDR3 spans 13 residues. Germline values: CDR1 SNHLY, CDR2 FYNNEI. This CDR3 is CASRRDTTYEQYF. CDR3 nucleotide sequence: TGTGCCAGCAGAAGGGACACCACCTACGAGCAGTACTTC.

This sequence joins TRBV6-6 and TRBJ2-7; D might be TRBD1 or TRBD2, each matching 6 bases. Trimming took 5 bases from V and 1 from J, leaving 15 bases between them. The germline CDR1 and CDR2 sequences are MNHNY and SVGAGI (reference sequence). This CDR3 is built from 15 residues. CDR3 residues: CASSNAGHQSYEQYF. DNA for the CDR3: TGTGCCAGCAGTAATGCGGGACACCAGTCCTACGAGCAGTACTTC.

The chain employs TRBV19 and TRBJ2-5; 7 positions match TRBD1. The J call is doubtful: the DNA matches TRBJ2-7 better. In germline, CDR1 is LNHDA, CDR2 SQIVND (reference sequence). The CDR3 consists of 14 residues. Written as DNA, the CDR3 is TGTGCCAGCCGCCAAATAGCAGGGGGCTACGAGCAGTACTTC. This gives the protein CASRQIAGGYEQYF.

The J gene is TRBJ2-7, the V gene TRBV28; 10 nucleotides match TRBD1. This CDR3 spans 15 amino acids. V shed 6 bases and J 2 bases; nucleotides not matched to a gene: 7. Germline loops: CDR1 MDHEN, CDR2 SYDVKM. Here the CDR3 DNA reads TGTGCCAGCAGGGGACCGGGACAGGGGACCTACGAGCAGTACTTC. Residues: CASRGPGQGTYEQYF.

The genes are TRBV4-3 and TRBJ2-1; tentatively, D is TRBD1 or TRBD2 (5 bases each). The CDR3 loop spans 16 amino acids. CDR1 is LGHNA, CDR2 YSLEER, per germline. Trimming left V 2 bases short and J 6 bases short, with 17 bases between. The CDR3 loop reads CASSQPRGDTPNEQFF. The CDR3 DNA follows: TGCGCCAGCAGCCAACCTCGGGGCGACACCCCCAATGAGCAGTTCTTC.

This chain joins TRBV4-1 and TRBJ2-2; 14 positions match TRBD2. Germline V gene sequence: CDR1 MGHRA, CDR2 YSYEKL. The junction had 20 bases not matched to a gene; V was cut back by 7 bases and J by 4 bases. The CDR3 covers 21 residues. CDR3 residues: CASTHQRRRLAGGWSTGELFF. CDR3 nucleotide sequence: TGCGCCAGCACTCACCAACGACGAAGACTAGCGGGAGGGTGGAGCACCGGGGAGCTGTTTTTT.

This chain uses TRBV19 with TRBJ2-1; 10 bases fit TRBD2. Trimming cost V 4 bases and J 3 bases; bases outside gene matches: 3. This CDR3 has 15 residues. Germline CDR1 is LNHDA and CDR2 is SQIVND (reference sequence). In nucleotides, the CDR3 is TGTGCCAGTAGTAAGGCTAGCGGGAGCTACAATGAGCAGTTCTTC. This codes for CASSKASGSYNEQFF.

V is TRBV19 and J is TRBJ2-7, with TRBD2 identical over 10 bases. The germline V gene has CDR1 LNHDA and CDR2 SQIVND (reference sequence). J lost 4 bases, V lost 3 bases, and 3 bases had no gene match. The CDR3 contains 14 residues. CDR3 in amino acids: CASSIQREGYEQYF. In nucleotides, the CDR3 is TGTGCCAGTAGTATCCAGCGGGAGGGGTACGAGCAGTACTTC. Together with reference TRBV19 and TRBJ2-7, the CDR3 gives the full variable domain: DGGITQSPKYLFRKEGQNVTLSCEQNLNHDAMYWYRQDPGQGLRLIYYSQIVNDFQKGDIAEGYSVSREKKESFPLTVTSAQKNPTAFYLCASSIQREGYEQYFGPGTRLTVT.

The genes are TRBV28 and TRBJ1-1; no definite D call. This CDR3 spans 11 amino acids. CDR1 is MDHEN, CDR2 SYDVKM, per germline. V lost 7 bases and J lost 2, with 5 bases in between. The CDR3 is CASNENTEAFF. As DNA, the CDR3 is TGTGCCAGCAATGAAAACACTGAAGCTTTCTTT.

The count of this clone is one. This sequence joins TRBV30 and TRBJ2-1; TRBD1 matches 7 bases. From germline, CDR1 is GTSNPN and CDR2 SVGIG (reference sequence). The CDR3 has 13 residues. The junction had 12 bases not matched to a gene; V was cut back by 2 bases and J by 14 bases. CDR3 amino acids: CAWSPPPQGVEFF. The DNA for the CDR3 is TGTGCCTGGAGTCCTCCGCCCCAGGGGGTAGAGTTCTTC.

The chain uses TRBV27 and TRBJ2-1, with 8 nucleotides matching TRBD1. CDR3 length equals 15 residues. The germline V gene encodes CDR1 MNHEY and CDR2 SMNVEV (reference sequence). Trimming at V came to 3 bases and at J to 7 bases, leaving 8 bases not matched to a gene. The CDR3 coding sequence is TGTGCCAGCAGTTTGCGGGACAGGAGAACTAATGAGCAGTTCTTC. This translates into CASSLRDRRTNEQFF.

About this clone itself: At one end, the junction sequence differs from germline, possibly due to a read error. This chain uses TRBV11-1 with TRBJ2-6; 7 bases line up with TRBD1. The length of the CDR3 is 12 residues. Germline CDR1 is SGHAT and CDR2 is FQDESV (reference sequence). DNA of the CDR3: TGTGCTATAGAAATAGGGCCGGGACAGTCGGCTTTC. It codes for CAIEIGPGQSAF. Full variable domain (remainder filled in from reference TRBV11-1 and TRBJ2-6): EAEVAQSPRYKITEKSQAVAFWCDPISGHATLYWYRQILGQGPELLVQFQDESVVDDSQLPKDRFSAERLKGVDSTLKIQPAELGDSAMYLCAIEIGPGQSAFGAGSRLTVL.

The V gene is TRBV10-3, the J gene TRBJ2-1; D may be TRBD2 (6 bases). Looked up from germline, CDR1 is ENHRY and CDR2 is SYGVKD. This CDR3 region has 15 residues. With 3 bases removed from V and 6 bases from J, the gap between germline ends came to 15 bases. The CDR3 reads CAISDMFRGSNEQFF. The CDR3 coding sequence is TGTGCCATCAGTGATATGTTTCGGGGGAGCAATGAGCAGTTCTTC.

CDR3 in DNA: TGTGCCAGCTCACCCTCGACAGGCTCTGGAAACACCATATATTTT. The encoded protein is CASSPSTGSGNTIYF. The chain links TRBV18 to TRBJ1-3; TRBD1 is a possible D gene (6 bases). V lost 3 bases, J lost 0 bases, and 9 bases lay in between. From germline, CDR1 is KGHSH and CDR2 LQKENI. This CDR3 has 15 amino acids.

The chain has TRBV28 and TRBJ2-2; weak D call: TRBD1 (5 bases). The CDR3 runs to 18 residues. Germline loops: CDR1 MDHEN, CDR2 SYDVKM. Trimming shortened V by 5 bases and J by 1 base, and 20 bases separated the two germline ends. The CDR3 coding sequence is TGTGCCAGCAGTCCCAACTTGGCGACAGCGAAGAACACCGGGGAGCTGTTTTTT. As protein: CASSPNLATAKNTGELFF. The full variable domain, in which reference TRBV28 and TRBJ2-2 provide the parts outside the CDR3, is DVKVTQSSRYLVKRTGEKVFLECVQDMDHENMFWYRQDPGLGLRLIYFSYDVKMKEKGDIPEGYSVSREKKERFSLILESASTNQTSMYLCASSPNLATAKNTGELFFGEGSRLTVL.

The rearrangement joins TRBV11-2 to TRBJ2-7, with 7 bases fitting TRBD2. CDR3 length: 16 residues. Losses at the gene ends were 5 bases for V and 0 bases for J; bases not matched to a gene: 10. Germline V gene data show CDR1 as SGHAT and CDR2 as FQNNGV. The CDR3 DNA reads TGTGCCAGCAGCCAGCGAGGGAGGGCCCTCTCCTACGAGCAGTACTTC. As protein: CASSQRGRALSYEQYF.